The clone carrying this T cell receptor (beta chain) was seen more than once but under ten times. The antigen is undetermined. The sample comes from a study of graft-versus-host responses after intestinal transplantation. In the study overall: The transplants performed in recipients were multivisceral, liver-intestinal, or isolated intestinal. Recipients were all induced with anti-thymocyte globulin, then given tacrolimus and steroids for about three years. Overall study results and limits: Graft-donor T cell macrochimerism coincided with high graft-versus-host to host-versus-graft clonal ratios in allografts. Maximum circulating GvH clone levels tracked with early post-transplant HvG decreases.

Generated by immunoSEQ multiplex PCR, the TCRdb table keeps only in-frame clones and is missing some. The sample shows about 77,000 clones, 80% to 95% of them seen only once. Germline-derived CDR1 and CDR2 are MNHNY and SVGAGI (reference sequence). V shed 3 bases and J shed 1 base, with 16 bases lying between them. The length of the CDR3 is 16 residues. Sequenced material: PBMCs, taken 98 days after intestinal transplantation. The chain is built from TRBV6-6 and TRBJ2-7, with D tentatively TRBD1 (5 bases). This TCR came from a human patient who received an intestinal transplant, so some T cells may come from the graft donor. CDR3 amino acids: CASSYRTGPMSYEQYF. CDR3 sequence (DNA): TGTGCCAGCAGTTATCGAACAGGACCCATGTCCTACGAGCAGTACTTC.